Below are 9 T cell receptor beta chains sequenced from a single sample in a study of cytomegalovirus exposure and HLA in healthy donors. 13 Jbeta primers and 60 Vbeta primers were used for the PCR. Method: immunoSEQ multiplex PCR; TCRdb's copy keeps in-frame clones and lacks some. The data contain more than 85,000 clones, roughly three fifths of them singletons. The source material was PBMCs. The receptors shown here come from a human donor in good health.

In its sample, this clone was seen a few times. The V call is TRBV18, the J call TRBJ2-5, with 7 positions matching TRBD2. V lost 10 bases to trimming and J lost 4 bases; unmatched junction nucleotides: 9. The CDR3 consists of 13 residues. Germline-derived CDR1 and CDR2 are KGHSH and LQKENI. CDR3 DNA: TGTGCCACCACTGGGGGGGTCGGAGAGACCCAGTACTTC. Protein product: CATTGGVGETQYF.

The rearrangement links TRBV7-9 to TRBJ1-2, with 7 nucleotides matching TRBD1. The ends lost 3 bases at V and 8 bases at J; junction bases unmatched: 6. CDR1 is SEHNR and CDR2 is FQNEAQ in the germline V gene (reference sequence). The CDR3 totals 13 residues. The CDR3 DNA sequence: TGTGCCAGCAGCTTGGCCAGGGGGATGGGCTACACCTTC. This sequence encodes CASSLARGMGYTF.

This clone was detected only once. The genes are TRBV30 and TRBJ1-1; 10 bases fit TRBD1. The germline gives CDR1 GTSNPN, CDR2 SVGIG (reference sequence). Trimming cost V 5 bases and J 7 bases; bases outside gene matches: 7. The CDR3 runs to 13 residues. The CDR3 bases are TGTGCCTGGGACGGGACAGGGGCGGTTGAAGCTTTCTTT. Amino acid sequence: CAWDGTGAVEAFF.

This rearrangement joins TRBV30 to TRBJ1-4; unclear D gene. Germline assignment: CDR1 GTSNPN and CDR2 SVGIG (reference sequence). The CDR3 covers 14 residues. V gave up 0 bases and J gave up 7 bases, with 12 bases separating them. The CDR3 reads CAWSVSAVSEKLFF. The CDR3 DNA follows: TGTGCCTGGAGTGTAAGTGCTGTGAGTGAAAAACTGTTTTTT.

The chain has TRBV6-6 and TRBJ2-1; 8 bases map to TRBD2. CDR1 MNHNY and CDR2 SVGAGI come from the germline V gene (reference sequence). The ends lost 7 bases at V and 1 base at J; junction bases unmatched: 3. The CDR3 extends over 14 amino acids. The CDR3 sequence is CASTQRGSYNEQFF. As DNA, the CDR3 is TGTGCCAGCACCCAGCGGGGGTCCTACAATGAGCAGTTCTTC.

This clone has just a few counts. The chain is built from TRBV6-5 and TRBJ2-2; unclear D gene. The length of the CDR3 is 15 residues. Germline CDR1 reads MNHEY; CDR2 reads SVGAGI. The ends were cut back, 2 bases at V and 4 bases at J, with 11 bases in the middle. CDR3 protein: CASSYKTSGTGELFF. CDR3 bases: TGTGCCAGCAGTTACAAGACCTCAGGCACCGGGGAGCTGTTTTTT.

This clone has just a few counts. The CDR3 DNA reads TGCAGCGTTTTCCGGACAGGGAACACCGGGGAGCTGTTTTTT. Protein sequence: CSVFRTGNTGELFF. The V call is TRBV29-1, the J call TRBJ2-2; 7 bases agree with TRBD1. Trimming took 5 bases from V and 1 from J; bases not matched to a gene: 4. The germline V gene has CDR1 SQVTM and CDR2 ANQGSEA. The CDR3 loop spans 14 amino acids.

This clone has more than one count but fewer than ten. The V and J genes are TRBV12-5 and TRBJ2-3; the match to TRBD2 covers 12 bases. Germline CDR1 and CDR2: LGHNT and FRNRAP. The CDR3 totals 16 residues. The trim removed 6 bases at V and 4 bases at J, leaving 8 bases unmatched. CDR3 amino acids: CASGDLAGGPSDTQYF. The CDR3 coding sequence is TGTGCTAGTGGCGATCTAGCGGGAGGGCCGTCAGATACGCAGTATTTT.

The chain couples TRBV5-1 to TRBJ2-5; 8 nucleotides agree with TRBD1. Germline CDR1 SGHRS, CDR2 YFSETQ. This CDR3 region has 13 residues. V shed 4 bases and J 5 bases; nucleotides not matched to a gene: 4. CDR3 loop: CASSRQGRETQYF. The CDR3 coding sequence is TGCGCCAGCAGCCGACAGGGGAGGGAGACCCAGTACTTC.